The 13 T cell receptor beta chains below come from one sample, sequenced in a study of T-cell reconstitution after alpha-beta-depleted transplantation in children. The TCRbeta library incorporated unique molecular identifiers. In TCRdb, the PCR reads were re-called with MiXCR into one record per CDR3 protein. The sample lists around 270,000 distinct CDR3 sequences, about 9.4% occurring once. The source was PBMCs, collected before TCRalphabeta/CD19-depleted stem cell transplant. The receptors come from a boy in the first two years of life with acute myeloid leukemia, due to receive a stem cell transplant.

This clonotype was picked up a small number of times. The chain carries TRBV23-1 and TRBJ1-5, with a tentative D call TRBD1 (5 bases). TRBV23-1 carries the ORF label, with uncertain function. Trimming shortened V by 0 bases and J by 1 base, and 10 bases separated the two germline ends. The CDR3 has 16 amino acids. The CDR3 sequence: CASSQSDKLSNQPQHF. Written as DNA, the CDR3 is TGCGCCAGCAGTCAATCGGACAAGTTGAGCAATCAGCCCCAGCATTTT.

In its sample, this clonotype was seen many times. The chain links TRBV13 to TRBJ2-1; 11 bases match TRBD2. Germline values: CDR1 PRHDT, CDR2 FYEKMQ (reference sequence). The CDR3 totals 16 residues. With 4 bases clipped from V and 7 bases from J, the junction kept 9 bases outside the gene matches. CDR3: CASSSQTSGGFNEQFF. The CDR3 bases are TGTGCCAGCAGCTCCCAAACTAGCGGGGGTTTTAATGAGCAGTTCTTC.

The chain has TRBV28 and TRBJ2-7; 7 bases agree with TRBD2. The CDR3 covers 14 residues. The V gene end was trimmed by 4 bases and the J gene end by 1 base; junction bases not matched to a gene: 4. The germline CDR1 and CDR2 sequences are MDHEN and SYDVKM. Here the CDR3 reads CASSSWEGSYEQYF. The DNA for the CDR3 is TGTGCCAGCAGTTCCTGGGAGGGGTCCTACGAGCAGTACTTC.

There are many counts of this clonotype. CDR3 in amino acids: CSASGRMVQGSYNEQFF. The CDR3 coding sequence is TGCAGTGCTAGCGGGAGAATGGTACAAGGCTCCTACAATGAGCAGTTCTTC. The chain carries TRBV20-1 and TRBJ2-1; maybe TRBD2 (6 bases). V dropped 3 bases and J dropped 0 bases, with 18 bases sitting between them. The length of the CDR3 is 17 residues. Germline V gene lookup returns CDR1 DFQATT and CDR2 SNEGSKA (reference sequence).

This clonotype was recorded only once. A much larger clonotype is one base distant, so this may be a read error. This CDR3 reads CASIPRGSSHDQYF. Written as DNA, the CDR3 is TGTGCCAGCATTCCTCGCGGGAGCTCCCACGATCAGTACTTC. The V and J genes are TRBV12-3 or TRBV12-4 and TRBJ2-7, with TRBD2 identical over 7 bases. The CDR3 sequence is 14 residues long.

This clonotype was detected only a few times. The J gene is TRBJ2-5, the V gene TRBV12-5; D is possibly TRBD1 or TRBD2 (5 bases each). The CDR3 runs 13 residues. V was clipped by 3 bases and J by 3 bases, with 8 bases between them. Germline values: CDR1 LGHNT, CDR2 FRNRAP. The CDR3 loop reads CASGFEGKETQYF. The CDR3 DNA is TGTGCTAGTGGTTTCGAGGGGAAAGAGACCCAGTACTTC. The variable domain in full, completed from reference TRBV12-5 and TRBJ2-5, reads DARVTQTPRHKVTEMGQEVTMRCQPILGHNTVFWYRQTMMQGLELLAYFRNRAPLDDSGMPKDRFSAEMPDATLATLKIQPSEPRDSAVYFCASGFEGKETQYFGPGTRLLVL.

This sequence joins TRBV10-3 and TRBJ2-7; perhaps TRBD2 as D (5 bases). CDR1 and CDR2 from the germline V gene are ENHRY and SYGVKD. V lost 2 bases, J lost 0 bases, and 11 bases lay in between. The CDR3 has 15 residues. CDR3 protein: CAISEPGVPSYEQYF. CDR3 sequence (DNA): TGTGCCATCAGTGAGCCCGGGGTGCCCTCCTACGAGCAGTACTTC.

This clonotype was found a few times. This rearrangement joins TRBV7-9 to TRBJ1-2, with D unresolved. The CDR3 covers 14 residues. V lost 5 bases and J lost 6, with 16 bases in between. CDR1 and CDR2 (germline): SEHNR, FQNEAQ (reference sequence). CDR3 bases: TGTGCCAGCAGCCCAGACACTCTCCTCAATGGCTACACCTTC. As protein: CASSPDTLLNGYTF.

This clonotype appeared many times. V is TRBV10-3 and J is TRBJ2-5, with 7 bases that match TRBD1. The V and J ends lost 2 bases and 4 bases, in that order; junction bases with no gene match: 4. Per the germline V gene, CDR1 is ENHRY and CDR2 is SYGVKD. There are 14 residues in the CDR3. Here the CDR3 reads CAISERQGGETQYF. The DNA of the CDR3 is TGTGCCATCAGTGAGCGACAGGGTGGAGAGACCCAGTACTTC.

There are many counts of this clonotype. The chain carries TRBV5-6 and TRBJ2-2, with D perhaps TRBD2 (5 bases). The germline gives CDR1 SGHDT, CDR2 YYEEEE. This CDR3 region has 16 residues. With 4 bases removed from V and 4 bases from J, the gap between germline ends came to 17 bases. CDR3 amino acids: CASSPRVIRGTGELFF. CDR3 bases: TGTGCCAGCAGCCCGAGGGTCATTCGGGGCACCGGGGAGCTGTTTTTT.

CDR3 in amino acids: CASSFDRFSYEQYF. As DNA, the CDR3 is TGTGCCAGCAGCTTTGACAGGTTCTCCTACGAGCAGTACTTC. This chain links TRBV7-2 with TRBJ2-7; D is perhaps TRBD1 (6 bases). Trimming cost V 3 bases and J 0 bases, with 9 bases left between them. Per germline, CDR1 SGHTA and CDR2 FQGNSA. CDR3 length equals 14 residues. Filled out from reference TRBV7-2 and TRBJ2-7, the complete variable domain reads GAGVSQSPSNKVTEKGKDVELRCDPISGHTALYWYRQSLGQGLEFLIYFQGNSAPDKSGLPSDRFSAERTGGSVSTLTIQRTQQEDSAVYLCASSFDRFSYEQYFGPGTRLTVT.

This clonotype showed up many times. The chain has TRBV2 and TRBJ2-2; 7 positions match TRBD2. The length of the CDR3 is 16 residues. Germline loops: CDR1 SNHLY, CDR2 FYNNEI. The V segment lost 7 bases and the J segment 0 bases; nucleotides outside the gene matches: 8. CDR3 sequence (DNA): TGTGCCAGCATCTACGGACTAGAGGCGAACACCGGGGAGCTGTTTTTT. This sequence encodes CASIYGLEANTGELFF. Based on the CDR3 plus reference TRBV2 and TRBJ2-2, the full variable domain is EPEVTQTPSHQVTQMGQEVILRCVPISNHLYFYWYRQILGQKVEFLVSFYNNEISEKSEIFDDQFSVERPDGSNFTLKIRSTKLEDSAMYFCASIYGLEANTGELFFGEGSRLTVL.

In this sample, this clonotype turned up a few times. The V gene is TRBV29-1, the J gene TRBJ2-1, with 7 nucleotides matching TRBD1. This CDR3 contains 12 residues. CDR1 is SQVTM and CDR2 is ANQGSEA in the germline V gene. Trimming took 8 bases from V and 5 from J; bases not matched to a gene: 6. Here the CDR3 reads CSPRDSHNEQFF. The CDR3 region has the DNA TGCAGCCCCCGGGACAGCCACAATGAGCAGTTCTTC.